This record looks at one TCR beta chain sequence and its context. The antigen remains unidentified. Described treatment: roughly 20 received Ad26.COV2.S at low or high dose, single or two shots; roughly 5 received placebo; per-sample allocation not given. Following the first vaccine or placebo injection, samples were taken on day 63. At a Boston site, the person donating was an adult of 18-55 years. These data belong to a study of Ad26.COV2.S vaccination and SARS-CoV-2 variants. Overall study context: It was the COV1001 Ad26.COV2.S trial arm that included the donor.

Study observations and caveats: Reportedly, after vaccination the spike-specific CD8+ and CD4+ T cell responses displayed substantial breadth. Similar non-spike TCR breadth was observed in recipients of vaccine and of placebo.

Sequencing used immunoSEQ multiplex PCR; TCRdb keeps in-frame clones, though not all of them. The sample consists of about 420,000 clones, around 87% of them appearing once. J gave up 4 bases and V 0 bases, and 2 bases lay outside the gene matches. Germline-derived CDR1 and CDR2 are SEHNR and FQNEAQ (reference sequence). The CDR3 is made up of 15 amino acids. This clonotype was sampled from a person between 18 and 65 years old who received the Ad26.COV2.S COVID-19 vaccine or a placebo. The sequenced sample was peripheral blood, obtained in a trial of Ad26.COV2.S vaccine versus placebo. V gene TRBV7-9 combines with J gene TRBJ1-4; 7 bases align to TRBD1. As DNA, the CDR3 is TGTGCCAGCAGCTTAGCTGACAGGGATAATGAAAAACTGTTTTTT. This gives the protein CASSLADRDNEKLFF.